This T cell receptor beta chain originates from a study of cytomegalovirus exposure and HLA in healthy donors. Primers for the PCR totalled 60 Vbeta and 13 Jbeta. In the source study's methods: In a later analysis, about 12 million of approximately 81 million unique beta chains occurred in at least two donors. Only in-frame clones appear in the TCRdb table, and some are missing; sequencing was by immunoSEQ multiplex PCR. That table furnishes V, J and clone size, whereas the DNA furnished D and trimming. This sample carries about 130,000 clones, 15% to 20% of them seen once, and the ten largest clones take approximately 2.6%. Points on this clone: Its antigen is undetermined. Other DNA sequences of this sample code for an identical CDR3.

The CDR3 runs 17 residues. The germline CDR1 and CDR2 sequences are KGHSH and LQKENI. The V end was cut by 1 base, the J end by 3 bases, with 13 bases between. Study-level results: In vitro testing confirmed a few CMV-associated chains as specific for CMV antigens. A later analysis associated some 16,000 TCR beta sequences with HLA alleles at a 0.05 false discovery rate. In a later analysis, HLA-associated TCR beta chains were more clonally expanded than equally common others.

Sample: PBMCs. The sequence was obtained from a female donor in good health and CMV-seropositive. The gene calls are TRBV18 and TRBJ1-6; D is unresolved. The CDR3: CASSPRRGGIYNSPLHF. Written as DNA, the CDR3 is TGTGCCAGCTCACCACGCCGGGGAGGAATCTATAATTCACCCCTCCACTTT.